This T cell receptor (beta chain) originates from a study of breast tumors, draining lymph nodes, adjacent tissues. Study-level results: Tumor T cell lymph node origin was a supported hypothesis, not proven. Luminal-like breast cancer showed significantly higher tumor–nontumor repertoire similarity than basal-like. Tumors had less TCR diversity than lymph nodes, more than nontumor tissue.

Germline CDR1 and CDR2: LNHDA and SQIVND (reference sequence). This CDR3 spans 15 amino acids. Trimming removed 1 base at V and 2 bases at J, with 12 bases between. Axillary draining lymph nodes of breast cancer patients supplied the node samples. This clonotype appeared many times. Its antigen is as yet unknown. MiXCR, run by TCRdb on the multiplex PCR reads, gives a single entry per CDR3 protein. The sample shows roughly 80,000 distinct CDR3 sequences, roughly 19% of them seen only once. The specimen sequenced was axillary lymph node tissue. The sequence was obtained from a female donor with breast cancer. Some clones in this sample may be carry-over from other donors' samples. The rearrangement joins TRBV19 to TRBJ2-7, with a tentative D call TRBD1 (5 bases). CDR3 DNA: TGTGCCAGTAGTATAGGGACAAGCCCCACCTACGAGCAGTACTTC. It codes for CASSIGTSPTYEQYF.